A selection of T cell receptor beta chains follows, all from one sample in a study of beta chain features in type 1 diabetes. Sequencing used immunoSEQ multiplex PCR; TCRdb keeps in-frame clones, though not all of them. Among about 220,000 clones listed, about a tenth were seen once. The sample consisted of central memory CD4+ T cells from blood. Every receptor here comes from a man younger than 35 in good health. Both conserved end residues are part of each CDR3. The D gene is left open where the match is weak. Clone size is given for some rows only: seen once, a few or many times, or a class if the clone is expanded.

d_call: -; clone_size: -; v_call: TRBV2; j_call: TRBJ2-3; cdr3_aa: CASRRTTLTDTQYF; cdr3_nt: TGTGCCAGCAGGAGGACCACCCTCACAGATACGCAGTATTTT
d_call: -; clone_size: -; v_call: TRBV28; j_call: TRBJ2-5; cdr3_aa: CASRTSGETQYF; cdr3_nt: TGTGCCAGCAGAACATCGGGAGAGACCCAGTACTTC
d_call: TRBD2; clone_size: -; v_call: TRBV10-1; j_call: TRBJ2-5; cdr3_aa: CASRGTSGTETQYF; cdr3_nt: TGCGCCAGCAGAGGCACTAGCGGGACAGAGACCCAGTACTTC
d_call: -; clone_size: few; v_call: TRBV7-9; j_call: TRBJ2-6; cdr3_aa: CASSPRSTGANVLTF; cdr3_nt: TGTGCCAGCAGCCCACGGTCGACTGGGGCCAACGTCCTGACTTTC
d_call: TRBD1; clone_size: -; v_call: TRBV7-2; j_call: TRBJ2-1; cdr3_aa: CASILGTGVYNEQFF; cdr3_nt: TGTGCCAGCATCCTCGGGACAGGGGTTTACAATGAGCAGTTCTTC
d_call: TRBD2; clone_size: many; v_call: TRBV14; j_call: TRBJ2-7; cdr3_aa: CASSLLAGRVGEQYF; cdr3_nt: TGTGCCAGCAGCCTTCTAGCGGGAAGGGTGGGCGAGCAGTACTTC
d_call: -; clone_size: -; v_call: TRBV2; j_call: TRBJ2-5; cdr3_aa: CASSEWSSQETQYF; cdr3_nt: TGTGCCAGCAGTGAATGGTCATCTCAAGAGACCCAGTACTTC
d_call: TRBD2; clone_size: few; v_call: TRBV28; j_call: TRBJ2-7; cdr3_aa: CASSSPGGGISYEQYF; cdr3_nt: TGTGCCAGCAGTTCCCCGGGGGGAGGAATCTCCTACGAGCAGTACTTC
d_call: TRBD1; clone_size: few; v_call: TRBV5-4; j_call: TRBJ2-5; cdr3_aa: CASSPAGTGTETQYF; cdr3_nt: TGTGCCAGCAGCCCCGCCGGGACAGGGACAGAGACCCAGTACTTC
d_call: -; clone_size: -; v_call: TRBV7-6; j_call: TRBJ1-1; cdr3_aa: CASSLGSLNTEAFF; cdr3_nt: TGTGCCAGCAGCTTAGGTTCCTTGAACACTGAAGCTTTCTTT
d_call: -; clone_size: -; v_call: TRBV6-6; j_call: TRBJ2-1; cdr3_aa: CASSYSGREQFF; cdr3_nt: TGTGCCAGCAGTTACTCGGGACGAGAGCAGTTCTTC
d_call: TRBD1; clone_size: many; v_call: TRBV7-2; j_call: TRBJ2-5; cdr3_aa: CASSSGTGRVQETQYF; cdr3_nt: TGTGCCAGCAGCTCAGGGACAGGACGAGTCCAAGAGACCCAGTACTTC
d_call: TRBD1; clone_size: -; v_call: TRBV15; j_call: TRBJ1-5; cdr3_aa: CATSRDPGGVQPQHF; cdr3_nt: TGTGCCACCAGCAGAGATCCAGGGGGAGTTCAGCCCCAGCATTTT
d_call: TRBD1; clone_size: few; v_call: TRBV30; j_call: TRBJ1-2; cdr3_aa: CAWSRDSRNRNYGYTF; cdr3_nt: TGTGCCTGGAGTAGGGACAGTAGGAATCGTAACTATGGCTACACCTTC
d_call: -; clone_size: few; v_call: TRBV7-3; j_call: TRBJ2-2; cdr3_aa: CASTDKNTGELFF; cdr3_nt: TGTGCCAGCACCGACAAGAACACCGGGGAGCTGTTTTTT
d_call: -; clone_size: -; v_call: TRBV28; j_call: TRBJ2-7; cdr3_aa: CASSLGNSYEQYF; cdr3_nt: TGTGCCAGCAGTTTGGGCAACTCCTACGAGCAGTACTTC
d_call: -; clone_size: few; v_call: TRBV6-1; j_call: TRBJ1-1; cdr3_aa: CASSEARAGWNTEAFF; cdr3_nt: TGTGCCAGCAGTGAAGCGCGGGCAGGGTGGAACACTGAAGCTTTCTTT
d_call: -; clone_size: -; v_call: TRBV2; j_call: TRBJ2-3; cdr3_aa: CASSETTDTQYF; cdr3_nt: TGTGCCAGCAGTGAAACAACGGATACGCAGTATTTT
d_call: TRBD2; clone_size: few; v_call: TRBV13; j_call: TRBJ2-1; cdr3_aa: CASSFEAGDNEQFF; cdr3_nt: TGTGCCAGCAGCTTCGAAGCGGGAGACAATGAGCAGTTCTTC
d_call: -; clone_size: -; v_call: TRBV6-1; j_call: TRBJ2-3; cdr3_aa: CASSPLARTDTQYF; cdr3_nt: TGTGCCAGCAGTCCCCTGGCCCGGACAGATACGCAGTATTTT
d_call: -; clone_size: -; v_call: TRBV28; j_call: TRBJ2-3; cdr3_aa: CASSGHRGRVGTDTQYF; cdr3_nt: TGTGCCAGCAGTGGCCACAGGGGGAGGGTGGGCACAGATACGCAGTATTTT
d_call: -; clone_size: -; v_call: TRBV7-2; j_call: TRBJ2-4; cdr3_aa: CASRGPWENIQYF; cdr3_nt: TGTGCCAGCAGAGGGCCCTGGGAAAACATTCAGTACTTC
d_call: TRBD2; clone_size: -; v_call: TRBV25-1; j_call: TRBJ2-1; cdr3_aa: CASSESGTSGVNEQFF; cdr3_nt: TGTGCCAGCAGTGAATCCGGGACTAGCGGAGTCAATGAGCAGTTCTTC
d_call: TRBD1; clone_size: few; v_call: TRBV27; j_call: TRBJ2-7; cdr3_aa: CASSLLRGPGQAIPEQYF; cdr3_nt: TGTGCCAGCAGTTTATTGAGAGGCCCGGGACAGGCCATCCCCGAGCAGTACTTC
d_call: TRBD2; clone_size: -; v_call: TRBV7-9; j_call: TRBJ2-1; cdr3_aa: CASTRLAGVERDEQFF; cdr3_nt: TGTGCCAGCACGCGACTAGCGGGAGTGGAGCGCGATGAGCAGTTCTTC
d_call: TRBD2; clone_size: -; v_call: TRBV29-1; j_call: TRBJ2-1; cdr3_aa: CSVTGTSGRYDEQFF; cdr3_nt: TGCAGCGTTACCGGGACTAGCGGGAGATACGATGAGCAGTTCTTC
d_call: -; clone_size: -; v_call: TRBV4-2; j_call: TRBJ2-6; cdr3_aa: CASSQTGISGANVLTF; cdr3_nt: TGTGCCAGCAGCCAAACAGGGATCTCTGGGGCCAACGTCCTGACTTTC
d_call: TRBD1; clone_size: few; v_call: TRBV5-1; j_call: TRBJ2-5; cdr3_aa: CASSYIPGQQETQYF; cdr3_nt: TGCGCCAGCAGCTACATACCGGGACAGCAAGAGACCCAGTACTTC
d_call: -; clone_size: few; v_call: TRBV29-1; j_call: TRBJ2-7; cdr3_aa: CSGPCSYQYEQYF; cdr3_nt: TGCAGCGGACCCTGTAGCTATCAGTACGAGCAGTACTTC
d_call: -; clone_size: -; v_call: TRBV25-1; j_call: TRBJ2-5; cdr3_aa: CASSEGGRGETQYF; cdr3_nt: TGTGCCAGCAGTGAAGGAGGGAGGGGGGAGACCCAGTACTTC
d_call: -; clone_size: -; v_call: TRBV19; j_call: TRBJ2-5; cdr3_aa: CASSLERETQYF; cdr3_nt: TGTGCCAGTAGCCTCGAGAGGGAGACCCAGTACTTC
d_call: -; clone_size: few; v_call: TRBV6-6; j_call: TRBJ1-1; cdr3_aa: CAISEARLVTEAFF; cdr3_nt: TGTGCCATCAGTGAGGCGAGACTGGTGACTGAAGCTTTCTTT
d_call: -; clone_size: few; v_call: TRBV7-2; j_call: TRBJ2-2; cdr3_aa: CASSLVITGELFF; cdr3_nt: TGTGCCAGCAGCTTAGTCATTACCGGGGAGCTGTTTTTT
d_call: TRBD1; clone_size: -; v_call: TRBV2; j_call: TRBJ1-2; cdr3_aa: CASRQGAKDYGYTF; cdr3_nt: TGTGCCAGCAGACAGGGGGCGAAGGACTATGGCTACACCTTC
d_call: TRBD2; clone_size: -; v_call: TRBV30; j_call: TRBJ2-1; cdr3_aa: CAWSGFLAGEYNEQFF; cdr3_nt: TGTGCCTGGAGTGGATTCCTAGCGGGAGAATACAATGAGCAGTTCTTC
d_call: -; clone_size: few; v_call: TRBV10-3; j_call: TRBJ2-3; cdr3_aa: CAISEAGTGGAHTQYF; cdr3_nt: TGTGCCATCAGTGAGGCTGGCACAGGAGGGGCCCATACGCAGTATTTT
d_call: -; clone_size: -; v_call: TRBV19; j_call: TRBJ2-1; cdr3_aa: CASSRLGSGTNNEQFF; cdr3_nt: TGTGCCAGTAGTAGGCTGGGCAGCGGTACGAACAATGAGCAGTTCTTC
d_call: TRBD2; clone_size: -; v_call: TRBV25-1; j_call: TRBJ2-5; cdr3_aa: CASNLAGQETQYF; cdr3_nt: TGTGCCAGCAATCTAGCGGGACAAGAGACCCAGTACTTC